The 8 T cell receptor beta chains in this list originate from one sample, sequenced in a study of cytomegalovirus exposure and HLA in healthy donors. It was with 60 Vbeta and 13 Jbeta primers that the PCR ran. The data were produced by immunoSEQ multiplex PCR, yet TCRdb's version contains in-frame clones alone and is incomplete. The table includes some 95,000 clones, approximately 80% detected once. The sequencing sample was made of PBMCs. The receptors come from a woman in her thirties or forties in good health and CMV-seropositive.

The chain couples TRBV4-2 to TRBJ2-1, with 8 bases identical to TRBD1. This CDR3 contains 17 residues. With 4 bases clipped from V and 0 bases from J, the junction kept 8 bases outside the gene matches. Germline CDR1 LGHNA, CDR2 YNFKEQ. CDR3 nucleotide sequence: TGTGCCAGCAGCCGAGCCAGGGGGCTTAGCTCCTACAATGAGCAGTTCTTC. Translating gives CASSRARGLSSYNEQFF.

This chain connects TRBV27 to TRBJ1-1; D possibly corresponds to TRBD1 (6 bases). Germline values: CDR1 MNHEY, CDR2 SMNVEV (reference sequence). The CDR3 is 16 amino acids. The V gene lost 5 bases and the J gene lost 0 bases, with 16 bases spanning the gap. This CDR3 is CASSPRWTDMNTEAFF. The CDR3, as DNA: TGTGCCAGCAGTCCCCGATGGACAGACATGAACACTGAAGCTTTCTTT.

This sequence joins TRBV5-1 and TRBJ2-2, with D possibly TRBD2 on 5 matching bases. With 2 bases removed from V and 7 bases from J, the gap between germline ends came to 12 bases. Per germline, CDR1 SGHRS and CDR2 YFSETQ. The CDR3 has 14 amino acids. In DNA, the CDR3 is TGCGCCAGCAGCTTCGGGGTATCAGGCGGGGAGCTGTTTTTT. The encoded protein is CASSFGVSGGELFF.

J is TRBJ2-5 and V is TRBV6-5, with 7 bases aligning to TRBD1. V was clipped by 6 bases and J by 0 bases; unmatched bases: 1. The germline V gene has CDR1 MNHEY and CDR2 SVGAGI. The CDR3 spans 13 residues. The CDR3 loop is CASRGQNQETQYF. In DNA, the CDR3 is TGTGCCAGCAGGGGACAGAACCAAGAGACCCAGTACTTC.

This clone has only a few counts. This chain uses TRBV6-1 with TRBJ1-1; possible D gene TRBD1, 6 bases. Germline assignment: CDR1 MNHNS and CDR2 SASEGT. The CDR3 has 17 residues. The V end lost 2 bases, the J end lost 2 bases, and 18 bases lay between the germline ends. The CDR3 region is CASSERKTGRTNTEAFF. Here the CDR3 DNA reads TGTGCCAGCAGTGAACGGAAGACAGGTCGTACTAACACTGAAGCTTTCTTT.

This clone turned up a few times. The genes are TRBV30 and TRBJ2-7, with 7 nucleotides matching TRBD2. The CDR3 consists of 12 residues. Germline V gene lookup returns CDR1 GTSNPN and CDR2 SVGIG (reference sequence). The ends lost 5 bases at V and 5 bases at J; junction bases unmatched: 6. As DNA, the CDR3 is TGTGCCTGGGGCGGGAGTAAGAACGAGCAGTACTTC. Protein sequence: CAWGGSKNEQYF.

This chain connects TRBV5-1 to TRBJ2-3; TRBD2 matches at 11 bases. Trimming removed 0 bases from V and 4 bases from J; junction bases left unmatched: 4. Germline CDR1 is SGHRS and CDR2 is YFSETQ. The CDR3 has 16 amino acids. Here the CDR3 DNA reads TGCGCCAGCAGCTTGGTAGCGGGAGGGCCAGCAGATACGCAGTATTTT. Its protein is CASSLVAGGPADTQYF.

The chain has TRBV29-1 and TRBJ2-3, with 9 bases fitting TRBD2. This CDR3 is built from 16 residues. From germline, CDR1 is SQVTM and CDR2 ANQGSEA. The V and J ends lost 4 bases and 5 bases, in that order; junction bases with no gene match: 13. This chain's CDR3 is CSVAGGLALPGDTQYF. The DNA for the CDR3 is TGCAGCGTTGCAGGGGGACTAGCCCTTCCCGGAGATACGCAGTATTTT.